This T cell receptor (beta chain) was identified in a study of blood T cell repertoires in COVID-19. Background on the study: In each case, the material was cDNA or gDNA derived from T cells, B-cell-depleted T cells, or PBMCs.

The germline V gene has CDR1 SGDLS and CDR2 YYNGEE. V was cut by 2 bases and J by 7 bases, with 7 bases left in between. The CDR3 loop spans 12 amino acids. This clone was recorded only once. Sequencing was performed with immunoSEQ multiplex PCR; in TCRdb, only in-frame clones are kept and a portion is missing. The sample has 150,000 to 200,000 clones; 86% are singletons. Sequenced input: PBMCs or T cells enriched from blood (not recorded which). This TCR was recovered from a woman aged 25 to 39 who had recovered from COVID-19. The J gene is TRBJ2-1, the V gene TRBV9; D is unresolved. In DNA, the CDR3 is TGTGCCAGCAGCGTCTTAACTAATGAGCAGTTCTTC. Its translation is CASSVLTNEQFF.